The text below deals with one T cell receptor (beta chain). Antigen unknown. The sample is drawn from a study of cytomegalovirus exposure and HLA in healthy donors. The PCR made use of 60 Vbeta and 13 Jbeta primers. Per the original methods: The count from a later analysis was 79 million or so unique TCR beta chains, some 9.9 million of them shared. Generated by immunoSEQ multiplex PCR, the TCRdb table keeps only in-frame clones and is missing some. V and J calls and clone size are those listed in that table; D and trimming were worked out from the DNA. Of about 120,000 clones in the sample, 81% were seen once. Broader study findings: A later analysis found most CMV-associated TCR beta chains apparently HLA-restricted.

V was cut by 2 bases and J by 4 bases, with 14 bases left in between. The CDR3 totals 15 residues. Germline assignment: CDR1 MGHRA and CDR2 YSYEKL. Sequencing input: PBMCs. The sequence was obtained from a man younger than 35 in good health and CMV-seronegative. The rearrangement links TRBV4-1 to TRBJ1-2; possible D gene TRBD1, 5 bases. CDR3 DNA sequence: TGCGCCAGCAGCCAAATAACACCCCAGGGCTATGGCTACACCTTC. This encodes CASSQITPQGYGYTF.